This TCR beta chain was documented in a study of T cell responses to AZD1222 COVID-19 vaccine. The V end lost 1 base, the J end lost 7 bases, and 12 bases lay between the germline ends. This CDR3 contains 15 residues. Germline-derived CDR1 and CDR2 are SGHRS and YFSETQ. Measured with immunoSEQ multiplex PCR; TCRdb has only the in-frame clones, and not every one. The repertoire has fewer than 120,000 clones, about nine tenths of them found once; the top ten carry 1.6%. Turning to this clone: No antigen is known for it.

Overall study findings and caveats: Once two AZD1222 doses were given, Spike-specific TCR breadth and depth went up. Repertoire collection took place solely once the T cell response had peaked. Baseline testing showed seropositivity in only six or seven AZD1222 recipients.

The sequences come from peripheral blood, collected on day 0 of AZD1222 vaccination. This receptor was taken from an adult in good health. The V gene is TRBV5-1, the J gene TRBJ1-6, with D perhaps TRBD1 (6 bases). Here the CDR3 DNA reads TGCGCCAGCAGCTTGTTGGTTAGGGGGAATTCACCCCTCCACTTT. Residues: CASSLLVRGNSPLHF.